The 14 T cell receptor beta chains given below trace back to one sample, sequenced in a study of blood T cell repertoires in COVID-19. This table comes from immunoSEQ multiplex PCR, and its TCRdb copy is limited to in-frame clones, with some not included. The data contain hundreds of thousands of clones, roughly 86% of them singletons. Sequencing was done on a sample of peripheral blood. Receptor source: a man aged 65 to 85 with acute or convalescent COVID-19.

The chain has TRBV4-1 and TRBJ2-3; 10 bases align to TRBD2. V shed 4 bases, J shed 6 bases, and the junction held 1 base outside the gene matches. The CDR3 sequence is 13 residues long. Germline assignment: CDR1 MGHRA and CDR2 YSYEKL. The CDR3 loop is CASSRAGGDTQYF. The CDR3 region has the DNA TGCGCCAGCAGCCGAGCGGGGGGGGATACGCAGTATTTT.

This clone was seen more than once but under ten times. This chain connects TRBV5-4 to TRBJ1-6; 12 bases map to TRBD1. CDR1 SGHNT and CDR2 YYREEE come from the germline V gene (reference sequence). The CDR3 length is 15 residues. Trimming removed 4 bases from V and 11 bases from J; junction bases left unmatched: 7. CDR3 coding DNA: TGTGCCAGCAGCAGGGAAGGGACAGGGGGCGCACCCCTCCACTTT. Its protein product is CASSREGTGGAPLHF.

This chain joins TRBV5-1 and TRBJ2-2; no definite D call. Germline loops: CDR1 SGHRS, CDR2 YFSETQ. With 0 bases removed from V and 8 bases from J, the gap between germline ends came to 11 bases. The CDR3 is 14 amino acids. The CDR3 is CASSLGRLEGELFF. The DNA of the CDR3 is TGCGCCAGCAGCTTGGGAAGACTCGAAGGGGAGCTGTTTTTT.

This sequence joins TRBV19 and TRBJ1-1; TRBD1 is a possible D gene (5 bases). The CDR3 loop spans 16 amino acids. V was clipped by 7 bases and J by 7 bases, with 25 bases between them. The germline V gene encodes CDR1 LNHDA and CDR2 SQIVND (reference sequence). DNA of the CDR3: TGTGCCAGTACCAGTCGGGGGAACCCATGGGGATATGAAGCTTTCTTT. The encoded protein is CASTSRGNPWGYEAFF.

The chain links TRBV6-5 to TRBJ2-7, with TRBD1 matching 9 bases. Per germline, CDR1 MNHEY and CDR2 SVGAGI. The CDR3 is 14 amino acids. V lost 6 bases, J lost 4 bases, and 7 bases stayed unmatched. CDR3 nucleotides: TGTGCCAGCAGACTTACGACAGGGGGTTACGAGCAGTACTTC. Its protein product is CASRLTTGGYEQYF.

V and J are TRBV10-1 and TRBJ2-7; 9 positions agree with TRBD1. Unmatched junction bases numbered 8, after V lost 6 bases and J lost 5 bases. CDR3 length: 14 residues. The germline V gene encodes CDR1 WNHNN and CDR2 SYGVQD (reference sequence). The CDR3, as DNA: TGCGCCAGCAGAGCCGGGACAGGGAGTCACGAGCAGTACTTC. This gives the protein CASRAGTGSHEQYF.

The J gene is TRBJ2-2, the V gene TRBV5-5; D is uncertain. Germline CDR1 is SGHKS and CDR2 is YYEKEE (reference sequence). V lost 4 bases and J lost 4, with 11 bases in between. The CDR3 covers 14 residues. The CDR3 DNA sequence: TGTGCCAGCAGCCCCCTAGGATCCACCGGGGAGCTGTTTTTT. Translated, it gives CASSPLGSTGELFF.

The chain links TRBV25-1 to TRBJ2-3, with 7 bases lining up with TRBD1. Germline V gene data show CDR1 as MGHDK and CDR2 as SYGVNS. The CDR3 length is 14 residues. The V segment lost 7 bases and the J segment 4 bases; nucleotides outside the gene matches: 8. Here the CDR3 DNA reads TGTGCCAGCACACCCAGGGGGATAGCAGATACGCAGTATTTT. This translates into CASTPRGIADTQYF.

This chain links TRBV6-2 or TRBV6-3 with TRBJ2-3; 13 bases are shared with TRBD2. The length of the CDR3 is 17 residues. The germline gives CDR1 MNHEY, CDR2 SVGEGT. V trimming: 7 bases; J trimming: 2 bases; junction bases outside the gene matches: 9. The CDR3 coding sequence is TGTGCCAGCACCCCGGGACTAGCGGGGTTTAACACAGATACGCAGTATTTT. It is translated as CASTPGLAGFNTDTQYF.

The chain employs TRBV6-1 and TRBJ1-2, with D possibly being TRBD1 (6 bases). Germline-derived CDR1 and CDR2 are MNHNS and SASEGT. V lost 2 bases and J 3 bases, leaving 10 bases between the germline ends. The CDR3 consists of 14 residues. The CDR3 nucleotides read TGTGCCAGCAGTGAATACGCAGGGGACTATGGCTACACCTTC. It encodes CASSEYAGDYGYTF.

This chain connects TRBV29-1 to TRBJ2-5; D remains unclear. Germline-derived CDR1 and CDR2 are SQVTM and ANQGSEA. The CDR3 runs 13 residues. The V gene lost 8 bases and the J gene lost 1 base, with 14 bases spanning the gap. The CDR3 DNA reads as TGCAGCTATGCCGGTAGTTTCCAAGAGACCCAGTACTTC. Amino acids: CSYAGSFQETQYF.

This clone occurred a few times. Other nucleotide sequences from this sample produce the same CDR3. The rearrangement links TRBV28 to TRBJ2-1, with TRBD2 matching 7 bases. There are 15 residues in the CDR3. Germline V CDR1 and CDR2: MDHEN, SYDVKM. The trim removed 5 bases at V and 5 bases at J, leaving 9 bases unmatched. The CDR3 is CASSPGGAGHNEQFF. In DNA form, the CDR3 reads TGTGCCAGCAGTCCAGGTGGAGCGGGGCACAATGAGCAGTTCTTC.

V usage is TRBV28 and J usage is TRBJ1-6; possible D gene TRBD1, 6 bases. In germline, CDR1 is MDHEN, CDR2 SYDVKM. Trimming cost V 6 bases and J 9 bases, with 18 bases left between them. CDR3 length equals 15 residues. The CDR3 reads CASRPPGHPPSPLHF. CDR3 sequence (DNA): TGTGCCAGCAGACCTCCGGGACATCCTCCTTCACCCCTCCACTTT.

The CDR3 spells CASSLDAGAGQPQHF. The DNA for the CDR3 is TGTGCCAGCAGCTTAGACGCGGGGGCCGGCCAGCCCCAGCATTTT. This chain links TRBV7-2 with TRBJ1-5; possible D gene TRBD1, 6 bases. Trimming shortened V by 1 base and J by 7 bases, and 14 bases separated the two germline ends. The CDR3 has 15 residues. CDR1 and CDR2 from the germline V gene are SGHTA and FQGNSA.